This T cell receptor (beta chain) was retrieved from a study of immune evolution from preneoplasia to lung adenocarcinoma (dated by TCRdb to about 2021). The study in broad terms: Immune contexture across lung adenocarcinoma precursors and invasive adenocarcinoma was profiled using immune gene expression, TCR sequencing and multiplex immunofluorescence. According to the study, 80 to 130 samples were used for TCR sequencing. The overall cohort was made up of more than 40 patients with pulmonary nodules who had surgical resection. The immune data were integrated with whole exome sequencing and methylation data obtained from the same cohort of nodules. Resected precursor lesions (AAH, AIS, MIA) and invasive adenocarcinomas were compared against paired morphologically normal lung tissue. A total of some 51 patients contributed TCR sequencing data. POLYSOLVER was used to infer Class I HLA alleles from exome data, while LOHHLA was used to detect allele-specific HLA loss. Sample size was determined by specimen availability and not by a prior power calculation. The study at large found these results: The highest top T cell clone frequencies were observed in normal lung, and a progressive decrease in top T cell clone frequencies appeared to occur from AAH through AIS, MIA and invasive adenocarcinoma. Because all patients came from Japan and China, whether the findings apply to Western populations was uncertain. The findings reflected association rather than direct causation, and larger cohorts with long-term follow-up and longitudinal biopsies were considered necessary. Clonality was highest in normal lung, while later-stage lesions appeared to have lower clonality but higher T cell density and diversity.

The germline V gene (reference sequence) specifies SEHNR as CDR1 and FQNEAQ as CDR2. The CDR3 numbers 14 residues from cysteine through phenylalanine. Only CDR3 DNA remains: 42 bases, in frame from the first base. V gives up 4 bases and J gives up 8 bases, and the segment between their germline ends measures 17 bases. Resection was performed on patients in Japan or China between the mid-2010s and the late 2010s. Two lung cancer pathologists independently reviewed H&E slides to confirm the histologic diagnosis of every case. FFPE tissue was used for DNA isolation with the AllPrep DNA/RNA FFPE Kit. The immunoSEQ hsTCRbeta Kit was used to sequence TCR beta CDR3 regions from DNA. The original pipeline was this. The ImmunoSEQ Analyzer was used to analyse the TCR sequencing data. T cell clonality was defined as 1 minus Pielou's evenness, as computed on productive rearrangements. The inverse Simpson index, applied to productive templates, was used to measure T cell diversity. T cell density was defined as TCR beta template counts normalized to usable DNA, with usable DNA estimated by amplifying and sequencing housekeeping genes. TCR metrics were compared across histologic stages using two-sided Kruskal-Wallis tests. Imported from immuneACCESS, the table was reduced by TCRdb to in-frame sequences with V and J called. These copies leave out some clones; in studies compared against another copy, an unresolved V gene accounts for under half, and the cause of the remainder is not known. The DNA was the basis for D and trimming; V, J and clone size are from that table. The sample data list roughly 5,700 clones, and around 81% of these were observed just once. In total, the top ten clones hold roughly 10% of the sample.

Concerning this clone: What this receptor recognizes is not known. No much larger clone exists at a distance of one base, and base qualities are not known.

The material sequenced was FFPE normal lung tissue adjacent to the tumor. The sequence was collected from a person between 50 and 70 years old with lung adenocarcinoma. The rearranged segments are TRBV7-9 and TRBJ1-2, with the D gene not clear enough to name. The CDR3 amino acid sequence is: CASSSPLVNRGYTF. The DNA sequence is as follows: TGTGCCAGCAGCTCCCCTTTGGTGAATCGAGGCTACACCTTC.